This TCR beta chain was identified during a study of blood T cell repertoires in COVID-19. Background on the study: Both acute and convalescent COVID-19 samples were obtained from the United States, Italy and Spain. In each case, the material was cDNA or gDNA derived from T cells, B-cell-depleted T cells, or PBMCs.

Source study methods: Reference gene primers were amplified, and this amplification served to estimate nucleated cell counts. The data were produced by immunoSEQ multiplex PCR, yet TCRdb's version contains in-frame clones alone and is incomplete. V and J calls and clone size come straight from that table; D and trimming were deduced from the DNA. The sample shows some 150,000 clones, about 87% of them seen only once. V trimming: 6 bases; J trimming: 6 bases; junction bases outside the gene matches: 14. Germline V gene sequence: CDR1 SGHNT, CDR2 YENEEA. CDR3 length equals 16 residues. Input material: peripheral blood. The chain couples TRBV11-3 to TRBJ2-3; 8 positions agree with TRBD2. The source is a woman between 50 and 59 years old with acute or convalescent COVID-19. This CDR3 is CASSLSGGSDIDTQYF. CDR3 sequence (DNA): TGTGCCAGCAGTCTCAGCGGGGGATCTGACATCGATACGCAGTATTTT.